Shown below are 30 T cell receptor beta chains from a single sample sequenced in a study of blood T cell repertoires in COVID-19. TCRdb keeps only in-frame clones here, not all; method: immunoSEQ multiplex PCR. Among 300,000 or so clones, 80% to 95% were seen once, and the ten largest hold over 2%. Sequences were obtained from peripheral blood. These receptors all come from a woman under 40 with COVID-19, enrolled during active disease.

The chain couples TRBV2 to TRBJ1-1, with a possible D match to TRBD1 (5 bases). Germline V gene data show CDR1 as SNHLY and CDR2 as FYNNEI. The CDR3 sequence is 15 residues long. Trimming cost V 0 bases and J 1 base, with 9 bases left between them. The CDR3 coding sequence is TGTGCCAGCAGTGAAGCTGGGGCCCCGAACACTGAAGCTTTCTTT. Translating it yields CASSEAGAPNTEAFF.

This rearrangement joins TRBV30 to TRBJ1-6; 7 bases are shared with TRBD1. V dropped 4 bases and J dropped 1; count of bases not matched to a gene: 7. CDR1 is GTSNPN and CDR2 is SVGIG in the germline V gene (reference sequence). The CDR3 is 16 residues long. The CDR3 bases are TGTGCCTGGACCGGGACAGTGGTGTCCTATAATTCACCCCTCCACTTT. This translates into CAWTGTVVSYNSPLHF.

This clone appeared a few times. The chain employs TRBV3-1 (or the pseudogene TRBV3-2) and TRBJ1-3; 8 bases are a match to TRBD1. The CDR3 covers 13 residues. CDR1 is LGHDT, CDR2 YNNKEL, per germline (reference sequence). V lost 0 bases and J lost 15; bases outside the gene matches: 7. The CDR3 nucleotides read TGTGCCAGCAGCCAAGATTTGGACAGGGCCCGATATTTT. Its protein product is CASSQDLDRARYF.

The gene calls are TRBV5-1 and TRBJ2-3; D is possibly TRBD2 (6 bases). CDR1 is SGHRS and CDR2 is YFSETQ in the germline V gene. Between the trimmed V and J ends, which lost 0 bases and 1 base, there was a span of 9 bases. There are 15 residues in the CDR3. In DNA, the CDR3 is TGCGCCAGCAGCTTGGGCGGGACTCGCACAGATACGCAGTATTTT. Its translation: CASSLGGTRTDTQYF.

The chain uses TRBV11-2 and TRBJ2-7; 7 bases are a match to TRBD2. This CDR3 spans 15 amino acids. Germline V gene lookup returns CDR1 SGHAT and CDR2 FQNNGV. The junction had 12 bases not matched to a gene; V was cut back by 5 bases and J by 5 bases. The CDR3 DNA is TGTGCCAGCAGCCAAACGGGGAGGGGTCGCGACGAGCAGTACTTC. Encoded protein: CASSQTGRGRDEQYF.

This sequence joins TRBV16 and TRBJ1-5; 10 nucleotides line up with TRBD1. Germline V gene sequence: CDR1 KGHSY, CDR2 FQNENV. The V and J ends lost 0 bases and 4 bases, in that order; junction bases with no gene match: 0. There are 15 residues in the CDR3. This CDR3 is CASSQSGQGNQPQHF. The CDR3 nucleotides are TGTGCCAGCAGCCAATCGGGACAGGGGAATCAGCCCCAGCATTTT.

The genes are TRBV29-1 and TRBJ2-1; D perhaps matches TRBD1 (6 bases). V was cut by 6 bases and J by 3 bases, with 15 bases left in between. Germline values: CDR1 SQVTM, CDR2 ANQGSEA. CDR3 length equals 14 residues. The CDR3 sequence is CSVRGSALYNEQFF. The DNA for the CDR3 is TGCAGCGTAAGGGGGAGCGCCCTCTACAATGAGCAGTTCTTC.

V is TRBV29-1 and J is TRBJ2-1; 12 nucleotides line up with TRBD2. CDR1 SQVTM and CDR2 ANQGSEA come from the germline V gene. Trimming took 2 bases from V and 4 from J; bases not matched to a gene: 12. This CDR3 contains 18 residues. DNA of the CDR3: TGCAGCGTTGAACCCGGGACAAGCGGACTAGCGGGGTACAATGAGCAGTTCTTC. Its translation is CSVEPGTSGLAGYNEQFF.

The V gene is TRBV19, the J gene TRBJ1-2, with D possibly TRBD1 on 5 matching bases. Germline-derived CDR1 and CDR2 are LNHDA and SQIVND (reference sequence). The CDR3 length is 14 residues. V was pared by 6 bases and J by 0 bases, with 11 bases between. The chain's CDR3 is CASSPGDPNYGYTF. The CDR3 nucleotides are TGTGCCAGTAGCCCGGGGGACCCTAACTATGGCTACACCTTC.

The rearrangement links TRBV3-1 (or the pseudogene TRBV3-2) to TRBJ2-3; 10 bases fit TRBD2. CDR3 length: 15 residues. With V trimmed by 5 bases and J by 2 bases, 4 bases remained unmatched. Germline CDR1 reads LGHDT; CDR2 reads YNNKEL (reference sequence). For the CDR3, the DNA is TGTGCCAGCAGCTCTACTAGCGGGAACACAGATACGCAGTATTTT. As protein: CASSSTSGNTDTQYF.

As concerns this clone: Other DNA sequences in the same sample also yield this CDR3. V usage is TRBV30 and J usage is TRBJ1-2; a possible D gene is TRBD1 (5 bases). Germline-derived CDR1 and CDR2 are GTSNPN and SVGIG (reference sequence). The CDR3 is 12 amino acids. Trimming left V 0 bases short and J 4 bases short, with 6 bases between. The CDR3 loop is CAWSVGGYGYTF. DNA for the CDR3: TGTGCCTGGAGTGTGGGGGGCTATGGCTACACCTTC.

This chain connects TRBV30 to TRBJ1-1; tentative D call: TRBD1 (6 bases). Germline CDR1 is GTSNPN and CDR2 is SVGIG (reference sequence). The V end lost 2 bases, the J end lost 3 bases, and 13 bases lay between the germline ends. This CDR3 has 14 amino acids. CDR3 nucleotide sequence: TGTGCCTGGAGTTCTGCGGGGGCGTACACTGAAGCTTTCTTT. Encoded protein: CAWSSAGAYTEAFF.

The rearrangement links TRBV30 to TRBJ1-2, with TRBD1 matching 8 bases. This CDR3 comprises 14 residues. Germline V CDR1 and CDR2: GTSNPN, SVGIG (reference sequence). V was clipped by 5 bases and J by 2 bases; unmatched bases: 7. The CDR3 loop reads CAWDRGTGNYGYTF. CDR3 DNA: TGTGCCTGGGACAGGGGTACGGGGAACTATGGCTACACCTTC.

The count of this clone is one. The chain has TRBV28 and TRBJ2-1; 10 bases fit TRBD2. Trimming took 8 bases from V and 7 from J; bases not matched to a gene: 14. CDR3 length: 16 amino acids. CDR1 is MDHEN, CDR2 SYDVKM, per germline. This CDR3 is CASAAGGLAGVNEQFF. The CDR3 DNA reads as TGTGCCAGCGCTGCCGGGGGGCTAGCGGGAGTGAATGAGCAGTTCTTC.

The chain is built from TRBV5-1 and TRBJ2-3; 7 positions agree with TRBD1. J lost 5 bases, V lost 6 bases, and 6 bases had no gene match. From germline, CDR1 is SGHRS and CDR2 YFSETQ. This CDR3 is built from 13 residues. This CDR3 reads CASTDRVEDTQYF. The CDR3 DNA follows: TGCGCCAGCACAGACAGGGTCGAAGATACGCAGTATTTT. Full variable domain (remainder filled in from reference TRBV5-1 and TRBJ2-3): KAGVTQTPRYLIKTRGQQVTLSCSPISGHRSVSWYQQTPGQGLQFLFEYFSETQRNKGNFPGRFSGRQFSNSRSEMNVSTLELGDSALYLCASTDRVEDTQYFGPGTRLTVL.

This sequence joins TRBV6-5 and TRBJ2-7; TRBD1 aligns across 10 bases. Germline V gives CDR1 MNHEY, CDR2 SVGAGI. The CDR3 consists of 15 residues. J lost 2 bases, V lost 2 bases, and 3 bases had no gene match. This CDR3 reads CASSYRGQGPYEQYF. The CDR3 coding sequence is TGTGCCAGCAGTTACAGGGGACAGGGGCCCTACGAGCAGTACTTC.

The chain recombines TRBV5-4 with TRBJ2-2, with TRBD1 matching over 9 bases. Germline CDR1 and CDR2: SGHNT and YYREEE (reference sequence). CDR3 size: 16 residues. V trimming: 0 bases; J trimming: 4 bases; junction bases outside the gene matches: 4. CDR3 region: CASSLEDRGTTGELFF. For the CDR3, the DNA is TGTGCCAGCAGCTTGGAGGACAGGGGTACCACCGGGGAGCTGTTTTTT. The full variable domain, in which reference TRBV5-4 and TRBJ2-2 provide the parts outside the CDR3, is ETGVTQSPTHLIKTRGQQVTLRCSSQSGHNTVSWYQQALGQGPQFIFQYYREEENGRGNFPPRFSGLQFPNYSSELNVNALELDDSALYLCASSLEDRGTTGELFFGEGSRLTVL.

The V call is TRBV7-6, the J call TRBJ2-7; tentative D call: TRBD1 (6 bases). Germline CDR1 and CDR2: SGHVS and FNYEAQ. V was cut by 5 bases and J by 3 bases, with 17 bases left in between. The CDR3 length is 15 residues. In DNA form, the CDR3 reads TGTGCCAGCAGCACCCAGCCAGGGGATATCTACGAGCAGTACTTC. This sequence encodes CASSTQPGDIYEQYF.

The chain joins TRBV30 to TRBJ1-2; 7 bases match TRBD1. The CDR3 runs 14 residues. Trimming removed 3 bases from V and 4 bases from J; junction bases left unmatched: 8. Germline CDR1 and CDR2: GTSNPN and SVGIG (reference sequence). CDR3 DNA sequence: TGTGCCTGGAGATCGACAGGGACCCTCTATGGCTACACCTTC. The encoded protein is CAWRSTGTLYGYTF. The variable domain in full, completed from reference TRBV30 and TRBJ1-2, reads SQTIHQWPATLVQPVGSPLSLECTVEGTSNPNLYWYRQAAGRGLQLLFYSVGIGQISSEVPQNLSASRPQDRQFILSSKKLLLSDSGFYLCAWRSTGTLYGYTFGSGTRLTVV.

The chain combines TRBV28 with TRBJ2-5, with 7 bases identical to TRBD2. The CDR3 consists of 15 residues. CDR1 and CDR2 (germline): MDHEN, SYDVKM. With V trimmed by 3 bases and J by 2 bases, 6 bases remained unmatched. The CDR3 DNA sequence: TGTGCCAGCAGTTTCGGTGGGAGGGTACAAGAGACCCAGTACTTC. The encoded protein is CASSFGGRVQETQYF. Complete variable domain (other parts from reference TRBV28 and TRBJ2-5): DVKVTQSSRYLVKRTGEKVFLECVQDMDHENMFWYRQDPGLGLRLIYFSYDVKMKEKGDIPEGYSVSREKKERFSLILESASTNQTSMYLCASSFGGRVQETQYFGPGTRLLVL.

This chain links TRBV3-1 (or the pseudogene TRBV3-2) with TRBJ1-4, with D unclear. Germline CDR1 reads LGHDT; CDR2 reads YNNKEL (reference sequence). CDR3 length equals 16 residues. Trimming stripped 0 bases from V and 4 bases from J, with 12 bases between. The CDR3 region is CASSQDRHLFNEKLFF. The CDR3 bases are TGTGCCAGCAGCCAAGACAGACACCTTTTTAATGAAAAACTGTTTTTT.

This chain joins TRBV5-6 and TRBJ1-3, with a possible D match to TRBD1 (5 bases). This CDR3 spans 13 amino acids. From germline, CDR1 is SGHDT and CDR2 YYEEEE. V shed 5 bases and J shed 4 bases, with 10 bases lying between them. The CDR3, as DNA: TGTGCCAGCAGTGTGACAGCAGGAAACACCATATATTTT. Its protein product is CASSVTAGNTIYF.

The chain links TRBV19 to TRBJ2-1; 9 bases align to TRBD2. The CDR3 consists of 16 residues. The junction had 3 bases not matched to a gene; V was cut back by 3 bases and J by 0 bases. The V gene's germline CDR1 is LNHDA and CDR2 SQIVND (reference sequence). CDR3 in amino acids: CASSIFSGSSYNEQFF. The CDR3 DNA reads TGTGCCAGTAGTATCTTTAGCGGGAGCTCCTACAATGAGCAGTTCTTC.

The chain employs TRBV7-2 and TRBJ2-5, with a tentative D call TRBD1 (6 bases). V was shortened by 5 bases and J by 5 bases, with 18 bases between the two germline ends. Germline CDR1 reads SGHTA; CDR2 reads FQGNSA. The length of the CDR3 is 15 residues. The CDR3 region has the DNA TGTGCCAGCAGCCAACAGGCAGGGGATGGGGAGACCCAGTACTTC. It encodes CASSQQAGDGETQYF.

This clone was seen only once. The chain links TRBV27 to TRBJ2-7; a weak D match, TRBD1 (6 bases). Germline loops: CDR1 MNHEY, CDR2 SMNVEV (reference sequence). The CDR3 spans 14 residues. The V gene lost 6 bases and the J gene lost 5 bases, with 17 bases spanning the gap. The CDR3 region has the DNA TGTGCCAGCAGGGACCTTCAGGGGTCTGACGAGCAGTACTTC. Translating gives CASRDLQGSDEQYF.

The chain employs TRBV5-1 and TRBJ1-1; D might be TRBD1 (6 bases). CDR1 SGHRS and CDR2 YFSETQ come from the germline V gene. Trimming took 4 bases from V and 1 from J, leaving 14 bases between them. The CDR3 loop spans 15 amino acids. Written as DNA, the CDR3 is TGCGCCAGCAGCGACCCACAGGGAAGGAACACTGAAGCTTTCTTT. Protein product: CASSDPQGRNTEAFF.

This chain uses TRBV27 with TRBJ1-1; possible D gene TRBD1, 5 bases. Germline CDR1 reads MNHEY; CDR2 reads SMNVEV (reference sequence). The CDR3 covers 16 residues. The V end lost 8 bases, the J end lost 1 base, and 20 bases lay between the germline ends. The CDR3 DNA reads TGTGCCAGCCACACCCAAACGACAGCGGGGAACACTGAAGCTTTCTTT. Its protein is CASHTQTTAGNTEAFF.

The CDR3 DNA reads as TGTGCCAGCAGTCCCTTTGGACGGGGGTTCATGAACACTGAAGCTTTCTTT. Its protein product is CASSPFGRGFMNTEAFF. V and J are TRBV7-7 and TRBJ1-1; TRBD1 might be the D (5 bases). The CDR3 extends over 17 amino acids. Germline V CDR1 and CDR2: SSHAT, FNYEAQ (reference sequence). V was trimmed by 6 bases and J by 0 bases, leaving 20 bases between them.

The chain has TRBV5-1 and TRBJ2-3, with a possible D match to TRBD2 (6 bases). V lost 0 bases, J lost 0 bases, and 11 bases lay in between. This CDR3 comprises 16 residues. Germline V gene lookup returns CDR1 SGHRS and CDR2 YFSETQ. CDR3 nucleotides: TGCGCCAGCAGCTTGGTTGGAGGGGACAGCACAGATACGCAGTATTTT. Translated: CASSLVGGDSTDTQYF.

This chain uses TRBV28 with TRBJ1-5, with 12 bases lining up with TRBD1. CDR3 length: 16 residues. Trimming cost V 7 bases and J 4 bases; bases outside gene matches: 8. The germline V gene has CDR1 MDHEN and CDR2 SYDVKM. CDR3: CASTGDRGPLNQPQHF. CDR3 DNA sequence: TGTGCCAGCACCGGGGACAGGGGGCCACTAAATCAGCCCCAGCATTTT.